Listed below are T cell receptor beta chains from one sample, sequenced in a study of shared clonotypes between healthy human individuals. Using immunoSEQ multiplex PCR, the repertoire was profiled, and TCRdb retains in-frame clones only, with some absent. The sample lists around 980,000 clones, around 82% occurring once. Source material: memory CD4+ T cells from PBMCs. Receptor source: a man between 18 and 35 years old in good health. Some clones in this sample may be carry-over from other donors' samples. Each CDR3 is given with its conserved first and last residue. The order of the fields is clone size, V gene, J gene, D gene, CDR3 DNA, CDR3 protein. D genes are given only for firm matches. Clone size appears in some rows only: once, few, many, or a class for an expanded clone.

>.|TRBV5-1|TRBJ2-5|.
TGCGCCAGCAGCTTGGGACCATCCCAAGAGACCCAGTACTTC
CASSLGPSQETQYF
>.|TRBV29-1|TRBJ1-6|TRBD1
TGCAGCGTCCGGACAGGGGCGAATAATTCACCCCTCCACTTT
CSVRTGANNSPLHF
>few|TRBV28|TRBJ2-7|.
TGTGCCAGCAGTTTTCAGTTCCCTAGTGGGGAAATGAGCTACGAGCAGTACTTC
CASSFQFPSGEMSYEQYF
>.|TRBV27|TRBJ1-2|.
TGTGCCAGCAGTTTATCTGGGGACGGCTATGGCTACACCTTC
CASSLSGDGYGYTF
>few|TRBV18|TRBJ1-1|.
TGTGCCAGCTCATTTCGGGACACCCAGAACACTGAAGCTTTCTTT
CASSFRDTQNTEAFF
>.|TRBV25-1|TRBJ2-5|.
TGTGCCAGCAGTGCTCCTTCGTGGGGAGAGACCCAGTACTTC
CASSAPSWGETQYF
>few|TRBV5-1|TRBJ1-1|.
TGCGCCAGCAGCGAAATGAGCATATCCGACACTGAAGCTTTCTTT
CASSEMSISDTEAFF
>.|TRBV15|TRBJ2-1|.
TGTGCCACCAGCAGAGACGGCAGGAACAATGAGCAGTTCTTC
CATSRDGRNNEQFF
>.|TRBV5-6|TRBJ2-3|.
TGTGCCAGCAGCTTGGCCGGGCCATCCTACACAGATACGCAGTATTTT
CASSLAGPSYTDTQYF
>.|TRBV5-1|TRBJ2-7|.
TGCGCCAGCAAACTCAACAACCCCTCCTACGAGCAGTACTTC
CASKLNNPSYEQYF
>once|TRBV5-1|TRBJ2-7|.
TGCGCCAGCAGCTTGGAAAGCGGAGGCCGCTACGAGCAGTACTTC
CASSLESGGRYEQYF
>.|TRBV4-3|TRBJ2-3|.
TGCGCCAGCGGTACTTGGGTTGGGGGAACAGATACGCAGTATTTT
CASGTWVGGTDTQYF
>once|TRBV21-1|TRBJ1-5|.
TGTGCCAGCAGCAAAGTCACACAGGATAGCAATCAGCCCCAGCATTTT
CASSKVTQDSNQPQHF
>.|TRBV2|TRBJ1-1|.
TGTGCCAGCACGGGACAAAAGGGCACTGAAGCTTTCTTT
CASTGQKGTEAFF
>.|TRBV6-6|TRBJ2-7|.
TGTGCCAGCAGACTCCAGGGCACCTACGAGCAGTACTTC
CASRLQGTYEQYF
>.|TRBV7-3|TRBJ2-3|TRBD2
TGTGCCAGCAGCTTACTAGCGGCCACAGATACGCAGTATTTT
CASSLLAATDTQYF
>.|TRBV18|TRBJ2-3|.
TGTGCCAGCTCACCACCAAGTAGGGGGAGCACAGATACGCAGTATTTT
CASSPPSRGSTDTQYF
>.|TRBV9|TRBJ2-5|TRBD1
TGTGCCAGCAGCTCTGCTCCGGGACAGGGAAAAGAGACCCAGTACTTC
CASSSAPGQGKETQYF
>.|TRBV5-6|TRBJ1-2|TRBD1
TGTGCCAGCAGCCTCTTTTCCGGGACAGGGGCCTACTATGGCTACACCTTC
CASSLFSGTGAYYGYTF
>once|TRBV5-1|TRBJ2-7|TRBD1
TGCGCCAGCAGCTACGGGACAGGATTAGTGGGCGAGCAGTACTTC
CASSYGTGLVGEQYF
>.|TRBV18|TRBJ2-3|.
TGTGCCAGCTCACGTGCGGAGGGAGAGTTGGATACGCAGTATTTT
CASSRAEGELDTQYF
>.|TRBV30|TRBJ2-3|.
TGTGCCTGGAGTACACCTACCGGGGCAGATACGCAGTATTTT
CAWSTPTGADTQYF
>many|TRBV6-8|TRBJ2-1|TRBD2
TGTGCCAGCAGAAGCCCGACTAGCGGGGGGTCCTACAATGAGCAGTTCTTC
CASRSPTSGGSYNEQFF
>.|TRBV28|TRBJ1-5|.
TGTGCCAGCAGGTTCACCAGGGGCTGGAGTCAGCCCCAGCATTTT
CASRFTRGWSQPQHF
>.|TRBV7-3|TRBJ2-5|.
TGTGCCAGCAGCTTAACCGGACACCCCGGGGGCCAAGAGACCCAGTACTTC
CASSLTGHPGGQETQYF
>.|TRBV5-1|TRBJ2-3|TRBD2
TGCGCCAGCAGCGTGGGAGGTACTAGCGGGACAGATACGCAGTATTTT
CASSVGGTSGTDTQYF
>.|TRBV19|TRBJ1-1|.
TGTGCCAGTAGTCTGTCCGGGTTGAACACTGAAGCTTTCTTT
CASSLSGLNTEAFF
>.|TRBV10-2|TRBJ1-2|.
TGCGCCAGCAGTACCCAGGGCCTCTCTGGCTACACCTTC
CASSTQGLSGYTF
>few|TRBV7-2|TRBJ2-2|.
TGTGCCAGCACACGCACACGCACCGGGGAGCTGTTTTTT
CASTRTRTGELFF
>.|TRBV7-2|TRBJ1-5|.
TGTGCCAGCAGCTCCAGACTTCAGCCCCAGCATTTT
CASSSRLQPQHF
>.|TRBV7-8|TRBJ2-5|.
TGTGCCAGCAGCTTGGGAACAGGAGAGACCCAGTACTTC
CASSLGTGETQYF
>.|TRBV2|TRBJ1-5|.
TGTGCCAGCAGTGAGGAGGTGCTGAGCAATCAGCCCCAGCATTTT
CASSEEVLSNQPQHF
>.|TRBV4-3|TRBJ2-1|.
TGCGCCAGCAGCCCCGAACGGGCGGGAATCAATGAGCAGTTCTTC
CASSPERAGINEQFF
>few|TRBV4-1|TRBJ2-7|TRBD1
TGCGCCAGCAGCCAAGGATTACCGGGACAGGCGTCCTACGAGCAGTACTTC
CASSQGLPGQASYEQYF
>.|TRBV7-3|TRBJ2-2|TRBD1
TGTGCCAGCAGCTTACCCGGGACAGGGTACACCGGGGAGCTGTTTTTT
CASSLPGTGYTGELFF
>.|TRBV11-1|TRBJ2-1|.
TGTGCCAGCAGCTTAGAAGCAGGTAGCTCCTACAATGAGCAGTTCTTC
CASSLEAGSSYNEQFF
>.|TRBV6-1|TRBJ1-1|.
TGTGCCAGCAGTGTAGAACAGGGTAACACTGAAGCTTTCTTT
CASSVEQGNTEAFF
>.|TRBV2|TRBJ2-5|.
TGTGCCAGCTCCAGAAATACAGGGCACGAGACCCAGTACTTC
CASSRNTGHETQYF
>.|TRBV6-5|TRBJ1-1|.
TGTGCCAGCAGTGAGGGACGGGACGAAATCCTTTTCTTT
CASSEGRDEILFF
>.|TRBV4-1|TRBJ2-1|TRBD2
TGCGCCAGCAGCCAACCGACTAGCGGGAGAAATGAGCAGTTCTTC
CASSQPTSGRNEQFF
>.|TRBV28|TRBJ1-1|.
TGTGCCAGCAGTTTAGTGAGCATGAACACTGAAGCTTTCTTT
CASSLVSMNTEAFF
>.|TRBV5-1|TRBJ2-4|.
TGCGCCAGCAGTTCTGGGACCCGAAACATTCAGTACTTC
CASSSGTRNIQYF
>.|TRBV6-6|TRBJ2-5|.
TGTGCCAGCAGTTACGCCACAGGGATAGGAAAGACCCAGTACTTC
CASSYATGIGKTQYF
>few|TRBV6-5|TRBJ1-1|.
TGTGCCAGCAGTGTTGGCCGGGTTCGGACTGAAGCTTTCTTT
CASSVGRVRTEAFF
>.|TRBV28|TRBJ1-2|.
TGTGCCAGCCACGACCGGGGCGGCTACACCTTC
CASHDRGGYTF